This T cell receptor beta chain was captured in a study of graft-versus-host responses after intestinal transplantation. Study-level points and caveats: Investigators detected GvH clones in recipient marrow, with some emerging earlier in ileum or blood.

Turning to this clone: What it recognizes is unknown.

Only in-frame clones appear in the TCRdb table, and some are missing; sequencing was by immunoSEQ multiplex PCR. Among tens of thousands of clones listed, about 95% were seen once. The germline V gene has CDR1 SQVTM and CDR2 ANQGSEA. There are 13 residues in the CDR3. V was pared by 1 base and J by 7 bases, with 11 bases between. The rearrangement joins TRBV29-1 to TRBJ2-1; unclear D gene. The sample in question was unstimulated CD8+ T cells sorted from spleen or lymph node cells, obtained before transplant. The clonotype originates from a human donor who was the organ donor for an intestinal transplant. CDR3 DNA sequence: TGCAGCGTTGAAGTGTCTGTGGGTAATGAGCAGTTCTTC. It is translated as CSVEVSVGNEQFF.